This T cell receptor beta chain stems from a study of blood T cell repertoires in COVID-19. Whole-study context: Researchers got acute and convalescent COVID-19 samples from the United States, Italy and Spain. Sources were T cells, B-cell-depleted T cells, or PBMCs; the material itself was cDNA or gDNA.

Original processing methods: Reference gene primer amplification in the assay estimated nucleated cell counts. The method was immunoSEQ multiplex PCR; TCRdb's version includes in-frame clones alone and lacks a portion of them. For V, J and clone size, that table is used; D and trimming come from the DNA. The sample carries tens of thousands of clones, approximately 85% recorded once. Germline CDR1 and CDR2: SQVTM and ANQGSEA. This CDR3 has 13 amino acids. J lost 4 bases, V lost 3 bases, and 3 bases had no gene match. The origin of this receptor is a human donor in a cohort sampled during active COVID-19. Sequenced sample: peripheral blood. The V call is TRBV29-1, the J call TRBJ2-7, with 10 bases matching TRBD1. The CDR3 DNA reads as TGCAGCGTTGACGGGACAGGGGCTTACGAGCAGTACTTC. Translating it yields CSVDGTGAYEQYF.